This T cell receptor (beta chain) was profiled in a study of T cell changes during pregnancy in multiple sclerosis. Repertoires were generated with immunoSEQ multiplex PCR, while TCRdb's copy carries only in-frame clones and drops some. This sample has 50,000 to 65,000 clones; roughly 88% occur once, and the top ten carry under 2%. CDR3 size: 13 residues. Germline values: CDR1 SGHAT, CDR2 FQNNGV. V dropped 7 bases and J dropped 2 bases, with 10 bases sitting between them. The material was peripheral blood, obtained in the first trimester of pregnancy. The receptor was isolated from a female donor with multiple sclerosis, enrolled in a pregnancy study. This chain joins TRBV11-2 and TRBJ2-3; a possible D gene is TRBD1 (6 bases). CDR3 residues: CASTGGDTDTQYF. The CDR3 region has the DNA TGTGCCAGCACTGGGGGCGACACAGATACGCAGTATTTT.